This T cell receptor (beta chain) was found in a study of T cells in Graves' hyperthyroidism and ophthalmopathy. Regarding this clonotype: Its antigen remains unknown. A much more abundant neighbour one base away suggests this may be a read error.

Findings and caveats of the study: Blood also carried most thyroid clonotypes expanded above 0.001.

RNA transcripts served as the template for amplifying TCR beta CDR3 regions. HTBI primers were the set used in a first-round RT-PCR of the TCR CDR3. TCRdb reprocessed the multiplex PCR reads with MiXCR, giving one entry per CDR3 protein. The table lists around 400,000 distinct CDR3 sequences, roughly 15% of them singletons. V was pared by 5 bases and J by 2 bases, with 3 bases of the junction left unmatched. The CDR3 totals 14 residues. Germline lookup yields CDR1 SEHNR and CDR2 FQNEAQ (reference sequence). The sequence came from a woman in her fifties or sixties with Graves' ophthalmopathy. This chain connects TRBV7-9 to TRBJ2-1; 7 bases fit TRBD2. The sample taken for sequencing was blood. The CDR3 coding sequence is TGTGCCAGCAGCACCGGACTAGCCTACAATGAGCAGTTCTTC. Translated, it gives CASSTGLAYNEQFF. The full variable domain, with the rest looked up from reference TRBV7-9 and TRBJ2-1, is DTGVSQNPRHKITKRGQNVTFRCDPISEHNRLYWYRQTLGQGPEFLTYFQNEAQLEKSRLLSDRFSAERPKGSFSTLEIQRTEQGDSAMYLCASSTGLAYNEQFFGPGTRLTVL.